This T cell receptor beta chain was profiled in a study of shared clonotypes between healthy human individuals. All of the donors resided in Nashville, Tennessee, and each was a Caucasian adult. The germline gives CDR1 SGHRS, CDR2 YFSETQ. The CDR3 is made up of 14 amino acids. Trimming removed 4 bases from V and 4 bases from J; junction bases left unmatched: 8. Each unsorted PBMC replicate got 300 ng genomic DNA, around 30,000 genomes. Data came from immunoSEQ multiplex PCR; TCRdb stores just in-frame clones and leaves some out. The sample has some 470,000 clones; 75% to 85% are singletons. This chain joins TRBV5-1 and TRBJ2-7; TRBD1 aligns across 7 bases. Sequenced material: PBMCs. The source of this sequence is a woman aged 40 to 50 in good health. Some clones in this sample may be carry-over from other donors' samples. This CDR3 is CASSKDRSAYEQYF. The CDR3 region has the DNA TGCGCCAGCAGCAAGGACAGGAGCGCGTACGAGCAGTACTTC.